The 5 T cell receptor beta chains presented below share a single source sample, sequenced in a study of a mutant IDH1 vaccine in newly diagnosed glioma. The sample's time point: baseline, week 1 (first vaccination visit). Treatment specified: pre-vaccination baseline after standard-of-care therapy. Sequencing was performed with immunoSEQ multiplex PCR; in TCRdb, only in-frame clones are kept and a portion is missing. The sample contains 15,000 or so clones, 70% to 80% of which appear only once. The starting material was PBMCs, obtained from a glioma patient treated with radiotherapy, temozolomide or both. These receptors all stem from a middle-aged man with glioma.

CDR3 sequence (DNA): TGTGCCAGCAGCTTAAAGTGGTCGGGCGGGAGGAGTAAGAGCTCCTACAATGAGCAGTTCTTC. Protein: CASSLKWSGGRSKSSYNEQFF. The genes are TRBV7-8 and TRBJ2-1; 8 bases are a match to TRBD2. In germline, CDR1 is SGHVS, CDR2 FQNEAQ. This CDR3 region has 21 residues. V shed 2 bases, J shed 0 bases, and the junction held 18 bases outside the gene matches.

The rearrangement links TRBV11-2 to TRBJ2-3; D not certain. V lost 2 bases and J 0 bases, leaving 9 bases between the germline ends. The length of the CDR3 is 15 residues. Germline CDR1 is SGHAT and CDR2 is FQNNGV. CDR3 protein: CASSLLSASTDTQYF. The CDR3, as DNA: TGTGCCAGCAGCTTACTCTCAGCTAGCACAGATACGCAGTATTTT.

The chain joins TRBV18 to TRBJ2-5; D not resolved. V gave up 8 bases and J gave up 2 bases, with 18 bases separating them. CDR1 KGHSH and CDR2 LQKENI come from the germline V gene. The CDR3 runs 15 residues. CDR3: CASTVLSGLQETQYF. The CDR3 DNA follows: TGTGCCAGCACAGTGCTCTCCGGATTACAAGAGACCCAGTACTTC.

The V call is TRBV7-9, the J call TRBJ1-4; tentatively, D is TRBD1 (5 bases). The germline CDR1 and CDR2 sequences are SEHNR and FQNEAQ (reference sequence). The germline V and J ends were trimmed by 3 bases and 9 bases, with 11 bases remaining between them. The CDR3 is 13 amino acids. CDR3 sequence reads: CASSLPPGKKLFF. CDR3 nucleotides: TGTGCCAGCAGCTTGCCGCCAGGGAAAAAACTGTTTTTT.

The V call is TRBV11-2, the J call TRBJ1-6, with 7 bases lining up with TRBD1. The CDR3 spans 15 residues. Looked up from germline, CDR1 is SGHAT and CDR2 is FQNNGV. The trim removed 1 base at V and 10 bases at J, leaving 7 bases unmatched. The CDR3 here is CASSLVGGDSSPLHF. The CDR3 DNA is TGTGCCAGCAGCTTAGTAGGCGGGGACAGCTCACCCCTCCACTTT.